This TCR beta chain derives from a study of T cells in Graves' hyperthyroidism and ophthalmopathy. Study-level findings and limits: The model anticipated ophthalmopathy a median approximately 6.6 months pre-onset. Using 13 V-J features, a model discriminated ophthalmopathy from stable hyperthyroidism.

This clonotype has just a few counts. Its antigen is currently unknown. Trimming shortened V by 0 bases and J by 3 bases, and 9 bases separated the two germline ends. The CDR3 runs to 14 residues. Amplified TCR beta CDR3 regions came from RNA transcripts. An initial round of RT-PCR targeting the TCR CDR3 relied on the HTBI primer set. TCRdb re-called the multiplex PCR reads through MiXCR, storing one row per CDR3 protein. The table includes around 250,000 distinct CDR3 sequences, about 14% detected once. Researchers barred patients who had uncontrolled infection, other autoimmune disease, pregnancy or lactation.

Sequencing used blood. This receptor was taken from a woman between 40 and 55 years old with Graves' hyperthyroidism that later progressed to Graves' ophthalmopathy. J is TRBJ2-7 and V is TRBV6-7; D not certain. TRBV6-7 belongs to the ORF category, with a function that is uncertain. CDR3 sequence: CASSYSDGLYEQYF. The CDR3, as DNA: TGTGCCAGCAGTTACTCGGACGGCCTCTACGAGCAGTACTTC.